This TCR beta chain was sequenced in a study of cytotoxic CD8 clonotypes in ibrutinib-treated CLL. Per the germline V gene, CDR1 is SGHTA and CDR2 is FQGNSA. The CDR3 contains 16 residues. The V end was cut by 5 bases, the J end by 2 bases, with 17 bases between. Clones were read by immunoSEQ multiplex PCR, and TCRdb kept only the in-frame ones, dropping some. The repertoire includes approximately 100,000 clones, 50% to 65% of them detected once, and 37% sits in the top ten. There are a few counts of this clone. The chain employs TRBV7-2 and TRBJ2-3, with D hard to call. This sequence was found in a human donor with chronic lymphocytic leukemia. This material consisted of PBMCs, taken after 24 months of ibrutinib treatment. The CDR3 loop is CASSAPRGGDTDTQYF. The CDR3 region has the DNA TGTGCCAGCAGCGCACCGCGTGGCGGTGACACAGATACGCAGTATTTT.